These 32 T cell receptor beta chains were all obtained from the same sample, sequenced in a study of OX40 agonist ivuxolimab in advanced cancers. Generated by immunoSEQ multiplex PCR, the TCRdb table keeps only in-frame clones and is missing some. The data show tens of thousands of clones, 75% to 80% seen once. Specimen: CD4+ or CD8+ T cells sorted from blood, collected in a trial of the OX40 agonist ivuxolimab. The receptors here all came from an adult with an advanced solid tumor such as melanoma, head and neck, liver or kidney cancer.

This rearrangement joins TRBV5-1 to TRBJ2-1, with no clear D. Germline V lookup: CDR1 SGHRS, CDR2 YFSETQ. V gave up 4 bases and J gave up 5 bases, with 19 bases separating them. This CDR3 contains 16 residues. CDR3: CASSPYKVGVDNEQFF. In DNA form, the CDR3 reads TGCGCCAGCAGCCCCTACAAGGTTGGGGTAGACAATGAGCAGTTCTTC.

This sequence joins TRBV6-6 and TRBJ2-3, with a weak D call TRBD2 (6 bases). The germline gives CDR1 MNHNY, CDR2 SVGAGI (reference sequence). V lost 6 bases to trimming and J lost 14 bases, with 6 bases between them. The CDR3 loop spans 8 amino acids. The CDR3 sequence is CASSGGYF. CDR3 bases: TGTGCCAGCAGCGGGGGGTATTTT.

The sample holds one count of this clone. This chain links TRBV6-1 with TRBJ2-7; D unresolved. CDR1 and CDR2 (germline): MNHNS, SASEGT. V lost 2 bases, J lost 4 bases, and 6 bases lay in between. The length of the CDR3 is 12 residues. The CDR3 here is CASSEMRYEQYF. Written as DNA, the CDR3 is TGTGCCAGCAGTGAAATGAGGTACGAGCAGTACTTC.

This clone was detected once. The CDR3 here is CASSYSGRDTGELFF. CDR3 in DNA: TGTGCCAGCAGCTATAGCGGGAGAGACACCGGGGAGCTGTTTTTT. The gene calls are TRBV4-2 and TRBJ2-2, with 9 bases aligning to TRBD2. The germline CDR1 and CDR2 sequences are LGHNA and YNFKEQ. With V trimmed by 5 bases and J by 3 bases, 4 bases remained unmatched. The CDR3 is 15 amino acids.

This clone is labeled medium-sized (0.01 to 0.1%). The same CDR3 is also encoded by other DNA sequences in this sample. The chain is built from TRBV7-2 and TRBJ2-1; D gene ambiguous. CDR3 size: 16 residues. Trimming removed 1 base from V and 3 bases from J, with 13 bases in between. CDR1 is SGHTA and CDR2 is FQGNSA in the germline V gene. CDR3 amino acids: CASSLVRLAVYNEQFF. In DNA, the CDR3 is TGTGCCAGCAGCTTAGTGAGACTGGCGGTCTACAATGAGCAGTTCTTC. Full variable domain (missing parts from reference TRBV7-2 and TRBJ2-1): GAGVSQSPSNKVTEKGKDVELRCDPISGHTALYWYRQSLGQGLEFLIYFQGNSAPDKSGLPSDRFSAERTGGSVSTLTIQRTQQEDSAVYLCASSLVRLAVYNEQFFGPGTRLTVL.

J is TRBJ1-5 and V is TRBV21-1; TRBD1, as called in the table, went unchecked against the DNA. TRBV21-1 is given as a pseudogene. The CDR3 spans 17 residues. The CDR3: CASSKRVRDRTNQPQHF. CDR3 in DNA: TGTGCCAGCAGCAAAAGGGTTCGGGACAGGACTAATCAGCCCCAGCATTTT.

This chain links TRBV2 with TRBJ1-2, with D maybe TRBD1 (5 bases). Germline CDR1 SNHLY, CDR2 FYNNEI. V lost 0 bases and J lost 7, with 18 bases in between. The CDR3 consists of 16 residues. The chain's CDR3 is CASSEALIRVRRGYTF. The CDR3 nucleotides read TGTGCCAGCAGTGAAGCGCTTATCAGGGTCCGGCGTGGCTACACCTTC.

The rearrangement links TRBV25-1 to TRBJ1-6; 10 bases align to TRBD1. Trimming removed 3 bases from V and 4 bases from J; junction bases left unmatched: 6. The CDR3 has 17 residues. Germline V gene lookup returns CDR1 MGHDK and CDR2 SYGVNS. CDR3: CASSDPGTGVYNSPLHF. As DNA, the CDR3 is TGTGCCAGCAGTGATCCCGGGACAGGGGTATATAATTCACCCCTCCACTTT.

The chain joins TRBV7-2 to TRBJ2-4; perhaps TRBD2 as D (5 bases). The germline gives CDR1 SGHTA, CDR2 FQGNSA. V gave up 1 base and J gave up 8 bases, with 24 bases separating them. The CDR3 totals 18 residues. The CDR3 region has the DNA TGTGCCAGCAGCTTAGTTTTAGGATGGCGGTTGGAGGCGGACATTCAGTACTTC. Translating it yields CASSLVLGWRLEADIQYF.

The chain has TRBV2 and TRBJ2-3; 7 bases agree with TRBD2. The CDR3 has 16 residues. J was trimmed by 6 bases and V by 3 bases; bases with no gene match: 12. CDR1 and CDR2 (germline): SNHLY, FYNNEI. CDR3 in DNA: TGTGCCAGCAGTGATTTGAGGACTAGGGTACGTGATACGCAGTATTTT. Translation gives CASSDLRTRVRDTQYF.

This chain joins TRBV6-4 and TRBJ1-1; D is uncertain. In germline, CDR1 is MRHNA, CDR2 SNTAGT. This CDR3 has 13 amino acids. Trimming took 5 bases from V and 2 from J, leaving 9 bases between them. CDR3 residues: CASSLTANTEAFF. In DNA, the CDR3 is TGTGCCAGCAGTCTCACAGCAAACACTGAAGCTTTCTTT.

The CDR3 sequence is CASSLNGGNTEAFF. The CDR3 nucleotides are TGCGCCAGCAGCTTGAACGGGGGCAATACTGAAGCTTTCTTT. The gene calls are TRBV5-1 and TRBJ1-1; tentatively, D is TRBD1 (6 bases). The length of the CDR3 is 14 residues. Per the germline V gene, CDR1 is SGHRS and CDR2 is YFSETQ. The V end lost 1 base, the J end lost 5 bases, and 12 bases lay between the germline ends.

A note on this clone: At one end, the junction sequence differs from germline, possibly due to a read error. The J gene is TRBJ2-7, the V gene TRBV5-4; D is possibly TRBD2 (6 bases). CDR3 length equals 14 residues. The V gene's germline CDR1 is SGHNT and CDR2 YYREEE (reference sequence). The CDR3 loop is CAYTTGAESSEQYF. CDR3 nucleotides: TGTGCCTACACGACGGGAGCAGAATCCTCCGAGCAGTACTTC.

This clone was detected once. This chain uses TRBV28 with TRBJ1-6, with 10 bases lining up with TRBD1. V lost 5 bases to trimming and J lost 7 bases; unmatched junction nucleotides: 5. In germline, CDR1 is MDHEN, CDR2 SYDVKM. The CDR3 covers 15 residues. The CDR3 spells CASSLGQGGNSPLHF. For the CDR3, the DNA is TGTGCCAGCAGTCTCGGACAGGGGGGGAATTCACCCCTCCACTTT.

This clone is a singleton in its sample. This chain links TRBV4-2 with TRBJ1-1; 8 nucleotides align to TRBD1. The V and J ends lost 3 bases and 5 bases, in that order; junction bases with no gene match: 5. CDR3 length: 14 amino acids. CDR1 and CDR2 (germline): LGHNA, YNFKEQ. The CDR3 here is CASSHKQGGTEAFF. The CDR3 DNA reads TGTGCCAGCAGCCACAAACAGGGGGGGACTGAAGCTTTCTTT.

This chain joins TRBV5-1 and TRBJ1-2; 7 positions agree with TRBD1. V trimming: 4 bases; J trimming: 7 bases; junction bases outside the gene matches: 7. CDR1 is SGHRS, CDR2 YFSETQ, per germline. The CDR3 sequence is 13 residues long. Written as DNA, the CDR3 is TGCGCCAGCAGCGCCCAGGGGGGCGCTGGCTACACCTTC. This codes for CASSAQGGAGYTF. Filled out from reference TRBV5-1 and TRBJ1-2, the complete variable domain reads KAGVTQTPRYLIKTRGQQVTLSCSPISGHRSVSWYQQTPGQGLQFLFEYFSETQRNKGNFPGRFSGRQFSNSRSEMNVSTLELGDSALYLCASSAQGGAGYTFGSGTRLTVV.

V gene TRBV10-2 combines with J gene TRBJ1-4, with 8 bases aligning to TRBD1. Germline V gives CDR1 WSHSY, CDR2 SAAADI. The trim removed 7 bases at V and 8 bases at J, leaving 6 bases unmatched. CDR3 length equals 13 residues. This CDR3 is CASTGQGGEKLFF. The CDR3 nucleotides read TGCGCCAGCACTGGACAGGGTGGCGAAAAACTGTTTTTT.

This clone turned up a few times. The CDR3 region has the DNA TGTGCCAGCAGTGCGGGGGGACAGAACACTGAAGCTTTCTTT. Its translation: CASSAGGQNTEAFF. The chain has TRBV6-4 and TRBJ1-1; maybe TRBD1 (6 bases). The V end lost 4 bases, the J end lost 1 base, and 10 bases lay between the germline ends. The CDR3 contains 14 residues. Germline CDR1 and CDR2: MRHNA and SNTAGT.

This rearrangement joins TRBV30 to TRBJ2-7; D unresolved. Looked up from germline, CDR1 is GTSNPN and CDR2 is SVGIG (reference sequence). The CDR3 has 11 residues. V shed 5 bases and J shed 3 bases, with 8 bases lying between them. The CDR3: CAWSNGYEQYF. DNA of the CDR3: TGTGCCTGGTCGAATGGCTACGAGCAGTACTTC.

The chain employs TRBV11-3 and TRBJ2-7; weak D call: TRBD2 (6 bases). The V end lost 1 base, the J end lost 3 bases, and 16 bases lay between the germline ends. The V gene's germline CDR1 is SGHNT and CDR2 YENEEA. The length of the CDR3 is 16 residues. This chain's CDR3 is CASSLVGGTKSYEQYF. CDR3 DNA sequence: TGTGCCAGCAGCTTAGTTGGCGGGACGAAGAGCTACGAGCAGTACTTC.

This rearrangement joins TRBV11-1 to TRBJ2-2, with TRBD1 matching 9 bases. Per germline, CDR1 SGHAT and CDR2 FQDESV (reference sequence). This CDR3 spans 16 amino acids. Losses at the gene ends were 6 bases for V and 1 base for J; bases not matched to a gene: 6. The CDR3, as DNA: TGTGCCAGCAGTCGCCCGGGACAGGGGAACACCGGGGAGCTGTTTTTT. This sequence encodes CASSRPGQGNTGELFF.

This chain joins TRBV7-2 and TRBJ1-2, with 7 bases aligning to TRBD1. Germline trimming cut 5 bases from V and 4 bases from J; bases unmatched to any gene: 4. The germline V gene has CDR1 SGHTA and CDR2 FQGNSA. The CDR3 is 13 amino acids. CDR3 DNA: TGTGCCAGCAGCCCGAGGGACAGCTATGGCTACACCTTC. Amino acid sequence: CASSPRDSYGYTF.

This clone appeared a few times. The J gene is TRBJ2-1, the V gene TRBV27; TRBD2 matches at 9 bases. V was pared by 6 bases and J by 0 bases, with 9 bases of the junction left unmatched. The CDR3 is 17 residues long. CDR1 and CDR2 (germline): MNHEY, SMNVEV (reference sequence). The CDR3 DNA reads as TGTGCCAGCAGAGACCCTCCGCGGGGGGGCTCCTACAATGAGCAGTTCTTC. This encodes CASRDPPRGGSYNEQFF.

The CDR3 here is CASSVRTGQQPQHF. CDR3 DNA: TGCGCCAGCAGCGTTCGGACGGGGCAGCAGCCCCAGCATTTT. V gene TRBV5-1 combines with J gene TRBJ1-5; D possibly corresponds to TRBD1 (5 bases). The V and J ends lost 4 bases and 7 bases respectively, with 15 bases between them. The germline gives CDR1 SGHRS, CDR2 YFSETQ. The CDR3 loop spans 14 amino acids.

The chain joins TRBV13 to TRBJ1-2; 8 nucleotides line up with TRBD1. The CDR3 is 15 residues long. Germline assignment: CDR1 PRHDT and CDR2 FYEKMQ (reference sequence). V lost 6 bases, J lost 4 bases, and 10 bases stayed unmatched. CDR3: CASSSVGQGTYGYTF. DNA of the CDR3: TGTGCCAGCAGTAGTGTCGGACAGGGTACCTATGGCTACACCTTC.

The chain couples TRBV11-2 to TRBJ1-2, with TRBD1 identical over 7 bases. This CDR3 spans 14 amino acids. Germline assignment: CDR1 SGHAT and CDR2 FQNNGV. Trimming took 2 bases from V and 2 from J; bases not matched to a gene: 2. The CDR3 bases are TGTGCCAGCAGCTTAATACAGGGGAACTATGGCTACACCTTC. Translating gives CASSLIQGNYGYTF.

This clone was detected once. This chain connects TRBV7-3 to TRBJ2-1; D call uncertain. This CDR3 comprises 15 residues. Germline CDR1 is SGHTA and CDR2 is FQGTGA. The ends were cut back, 3 bases at V and 6 bases at J, with 15 bases in the middle. CDR3 DNA sequence: TGTGCCAGCAGCTTGGGGATCCGTGGTAGCAATGAGCAGTTCTTC. Translating it yields CASSLGIRGSNEQFF.

This clone was found once. This chain connects TRBV27 to TRBJ2-3, with TRBD2 matching over 7 bases. In germline, CDR1 is MNHEY, CDR2 SMNVEV (reference sequence). The CDR3 length is 16 residues. V gave up 5 bases and J gave up 1 base; unmatched junction bases: 9. The CDR3 region is CASSPWEGLGTDTQYF. The DNA for the CDR3 is TGTGCCAGCAGTCCTTGGGAGGGATTGGGCACAGATACGCAGTATTTT.

The chain carries TRBV4-2 and TRBJ2-2; D may be TRBD2 (5 bases). The germline V gene has CDR1 LGHNA and CDR2 YNFKEQ. CDR3 length equals 15 residues. V lost 7 bases to trimming and J lost 2 bases, with 14 bases between them. The CDR3 loop reads CASKRETANTGELFF. CDR3 nucleotides: TGTGCCAGCAAGAGGGAGACCGCCAACACCGGGGAGCTGTTTTTT.

This clone was found once. V and J are TRBV10-3 and TRBJ1-2, with a weak D call TRBD1 (5 bases). Deletions cut 10 bases from V and 8 bases from J, with 11 bases between. Germline loops: CDR1 ENHRY, CDR2 SYGVKD. The CDR3 is 10 residues long. The DNA of the CDR3 is TGTGCCACGGCGGGGGAAGGCTACACCTTC. Protein sequence: CATAGEGYTF.

The chain recombines TRBV2 with TRBJ2-1, with 10 bases fitting TRBD2. From germline, CDR1 is SNHLY and CDR2 FYNNEI. V was pared by 2 bases and J by 11 bases, with 12 bases of the junction left unmatched. The CDR3 is 16 residues long. CDR3 residues: CASSETSGITSKKQFF. Written as DNA, the CDR3 is TGTGCCAGCAGTGAAACTAGCGGGATCACCTCAAAGAAGCAGTTCTTC.

By proportion, this clone is medium-sized. This chain joins TRBV29-1 and TRBJ2-1, with D unclear. The CDR3 sequence is 10 residues long. Germline loops: CDR1 SQVTM, CDR2 ANQGSEA. Trimming left V 6 bases short and J 8 bases short, with 8 bases between. In nucleotides, the CDR3 is TGCAGCGTGGTACAGCATGAGCAGTTCTTC. Translated, it gives CSVVQHEQFF.